This is a list of T cell receptor beta chains from one sample in a study of blood T cell repertoires in COVID-19. Profiled with immunoSEQ multiplex PCR; TCRdb holds only in-frame clones, not every one. This table has tens of thousands of clones, about 73% appearing once. Sequences were obtained from peripheral blood. All receptors derive from a woman in her forties or fifties with active or convalescent COVID-19. The CDR3 runs from the conserved cysteine through the conserved F or W. Each record gives: D gene, V gene, J gene, clone size, CDR3 protein, CDR3 DNA. D genes are given only for firm matches. A row's size may be missing; if present it is once, few, many or a size class.

D gene: TRBD1
V gene: TRBV29-1
J gene: TRBJ2-7
clone size: once
CDR3 protein: CSARDRVYEQYF
CDR3 DNA: TGCAGCGCCCGGGACAGGGTCTACGAGCAGTACTTC

D gene: TRBD2
V gene: TRBV6-1
J gene: TRBJ2-3
clone size: -
CDR3 protein: CASSEAASGSGGPTDTQYF
CDR3 DNA: TGTGCCAGCAGTGAAGCGGCTAGCGGGAGCGGGGGGCCCACAGATACGCAGTATTTT

D gene: TRBD2
V gene: TRBV28
J gene: TRBJ2-1
clone size: -
CDR3 protein: CASSLLAGGHYNEQFF
CDR3 DNA: TGTGCCAGCAGCCTACTAGCGGGAGGGCACTACAATGAGCAGTTCTTC

D gene: -
V gene: TRBV10-3
J gene: TRBJ1-2
clone size: -
CDR3 protein: CAIRVTGGGLGGYTF
CDR3 DNA: TGTGCCATCAGGGTGACGGGGGGCGGTTTAGGAGGCTACACCTTC

D gene: TRBD1
V gene: TRBV2
J gene: TRBJ1-5
clone size: -
CDR3 protein: CASTRTGLSNQPQHF
CDR3 DNA: TGTGCCAGCACTAGGACAGGCCTTAGCAATCAGCCCCAGCATTTT

D gene: TRBD2
V gene: TRBV7-9
J gene: TRBJ2-1
clone size: -
CDR3 protein: CASSQRRTSGSHEQFF
CDR3 DNA: TGTGCCAGCAGCCAACGAAGGACTAGCGGGAGCCATGAGCAGTTCTTC

D gene: -
V gene: TRBV6-5
J gene: TRBJ1-4
clone size: medium-sized
CDR3 protein: CASSYALGGGIGKLFF
CDR3 DNA: TGTGCCAGCAGTTACGCTTTGGGCGGGGGGATCGGAAAACTGTTTTTT

D gene: TRBD2
V gene: TRBV10-3
J gene: TRBJ2-1
clone size: -
CDR3 protein: CAISQSGSNNEQFF
CDR3 DNA: TGTGCCATCAGTCAAAGCGGGAGCAACAATGAGCAGTTCTTC

D gene: TRBD1
V gene: TRBV10-1
J gene: TRBJ2-1
clone size: -
CDR3 protein: CASSEGQGVNNEQFF
CDR3 DNA: TGCGCCAGCAGTGAAGGGCAGGGGGTCAACAATGAGCAGTTCTTC

D gene: TRBD1
V gene: TRBV30
J gene: TRBJ1-3
clone size: -
CDR3 protein: CAWSVEGAAGNTIYF
CDR3 DNA: TGTGCCTGGAGTGTCGAGGGGGCTGCTGGAAACACCATATATTTT

D gene: -
V gene: TRBV28
J gene: TRBJ2-3
clone size: -
CDR3 protein: CASSLWWEGDTDTQYF
CDR3 DNA: TGTGCCAGCAGTTTATGGTGGGAGGGGGACACAGATACGCAGTATTTT

D gene: TRBD1
V gene: TRBV18
J gene: TRBJ1-1
clone size: -
CDR3 protein: CASSPRTGEGTEAFF
CDR3 DNA: TGTGCCAGCTCACCCCGGACAGGGGAAGGGACTGAAGCTTTCTTT

D gene: -
V gene: TRBV18
J gene: TRBJ2-5
clone size: -
CDR3 protein: CASSPTYFRETQYF
CDR3 DNA: TGTGCCAGCTCACCGACATACTTTCGCGAGACCCAGTACTTC

D gene: -
V gene: TRBV10-2
J gene: TRBJ1-1
clone size: -
CDR3 protein: CASKPGRGNTEAFF
CDR3 DNA: TGCGCCAGCAAGCCAGGGCGGGGGAACACTGAAGCTTTCTTT

D gene: TRBD1
V gene: TRBV5-1
J gene: TRBJ2-2
clone size: -
CDR3 protein: CASSLATGTGDGNTGELFF
CDR3 DNA: TGCGCCAGCAGCTTGGCGACCGGGACAGGGGATGGGAACACCGGGGAGCTGTTTTTT

D gene: TRBD1
V gene: TRBV25-1
J gene: TRBJ1-5
clone size: once
CDR3 protein: CASGDRGNQPQHF
CDR3 DNA: TGTGCCAGCGGGGACAGGGGCAATCAGCCCCAGCATTTT

D gene: TRBD1
V gene: TRBV28
J gene: TRBJ1-2
clone size: -
CDR3 protein: CASTLTRQGGLGHTF
CDR3 DNA: TGTGCCAGCACCCTGACCCGACAGGGGGGTTTGGGCCACACCTTC

D gene: -
V gene: TRBV9
J gene: TRBJ2-7
clone size: -
CDR3 protein: CASSAPYRSSYEQYF
CDR3 DNA: TGTGCCAGCAGCGCGCCCTACAGGAGCTCCTACGAGCAGTACTTC

D gene: TRBD1
V gene: TRBV3-1/TRBV3-2
J gene: TRBJ1-1
clone size: -
CDR3 protein: CASSQGGGGNTEAFF
CDR3 DNA: TGTGCCAGCAGCCAAGGAGGGGGCGGAAACACTGAAGCTTTCTTT

D gene: TRBD1
V gene: TRBV28
J gene: TRBJ1-1
clone size: -
CDR3 protein: CASSLPRTGTEAFF
CDR3 DNA: TGTGCCAGCAGTTTACCAAGGACAGGGACTGAAGCTTTCTTT

D gene: -
V gene: TRBV5-4
J gene: TRBJ2-1
clone size: -
CDR3 protein: CASSLGGDLTNEQFF
CDR3 DNA: TGTGCCAGCAGCTTGGGGGGGGACTTAACTAATGAGCAGTTCTTC

D gene: -
V gene: TRBV10-2
J gene: TRBJ2-7
clone size: -
CDR3 protein: CASSPARGAGYEQYF
CDR3 DNA: TGCGCCAGCAGTCCCGCCCGGGGGGCGGGGTACGAGCAGTACTTC

D gene: TRBD2
V gene: TRBV28
J gene: TRBJ2-7
clone size: -
CDR3 protein: CASSPSGEQYF
CDR3 DNA: TGTGCCAGCAGTCCTAGCGGAGAGCAGTACTTC

D gene: TRBD1
V gene: TRBV7-2
J gene: TRBJ2-1
clone size: -
CDR3 protein: CASSLVGTGGKHEQFF
CDR3 DNA: TGTGCCAGCAGCTTAGTGGGGACAGGGGGCAAGCATGAGCAGTTCTTC

D gene: -
V gene: TRBV19
J gene: TRBJ2-2
clone size: -
CDR3 protein: CASSIGQGTGELFF
CDR3 DNA: TGTGCCAGTAGTATAGGTCAGGGGACCGGGGAGCTGTTTTTT

D gene: -
V gene: TRBV19
J gene: TRBJ2-7
clone size: -
CDR3 protein: CASSRGENEQYF
CDR3 DNA: TGTGCCAGTAGTAGGGGAGAAAACGAGCAGTACTTC

D gene: -
V gene: TRBV4-2
J gene: TRBJ2-1
clone size: -
CDR3 protein: CASSQAAPPGYNEQFF
CDR3 DNA: TGTGCCAGCAGCCAAGCTGCGCCACCGGGCTACAATGAGCAGTTCTTC

D gene: TRBD1
V gene: TRBV11-2
J gene: TRBJ2-4
clone size: -
CDR3 protein: CASSNGDRGPRNIQYF
CDR3 DNA: TGTGCCAGCAGCAACGGGGACAGGGGGCCGAGGAACATTCAGTACTTC

D gene: TRBD2
V gene: TRBV10-3
J gene: TRBJ2-2
clone size: -
CDR3 protein: CAITGLAGGANTGELFF
CDR3 DNA: TGTGCCATCACTGGACTAGCGGGAGGCGCGAACACCGGGGAGCTGTTTTTT

D gene: -
V gene: TRBV28
J gene: TRBJ1-1
clone size: -
CDR3 protein: CASSLMGGRNTEAFF
CDR3 DNA: TGTGCCAGCAGTTTAATGGGGGGGCGAAACACTGAAGCTTTCTTT

D gene: -
V gene: TRBV28
J gene: TRBJ2-3
clone size: -
CDR3 protein: CASTFPHRTDTQYF
CDR3 DNA: TGTGCCAGCACTTTCCCCCATCGCACAGATACGCAGTATTTT

D gene: TRBD2
V gene: TRBV2
J gene: TRBJ2-1
clone size: -
CDR3 protein: CASSEAGTSGRAWNEQFF
CDR3 DNA: TGTGCCAGCAGTGAAGCAGGGACTAGCGGGAGGGCCTGGAATGAGCAGTTCTTC

D gene: TRBD2
V gene: TRBV6-5
J gene: TRBJ2-2
clone size: -
CDR3 protein: CASRSLAGGLRELFF
CDR3 DNA: TGTGCCAGCAGGTCCTTAGCGGGAGGCCTCCGGGAGCTGTTTTTT

D gene: TRBD1
V gene: TRBV5-5
J gene: TRBJ1-2
clone size: -
CDR3 protein: CASTRDSPYGYTF
CDR3 DNA: TGTGCCAGCACCAGGGACAGCCCCTATGGCTACACCTTC

D gene: -
V gene: TRBV29-1
J gene: TRBJ1-3
clone size: -
CDR3 protein: CSVEDRFSGKGNTIYF
CDR3 DNA: TGCAGCGTTGAAGATCGGTTTTCAGGGAAAGGAAACACCATATATTTT

D gene: -
V gene: TRBV30
J gene: TRBJ1-2
clone size: -
CDR3 protein: CAWSVMGGGYTF
CDR3 DNA: TGTGCCTGGAGTGTAATGGGGGGAGGCTACACCTTC

D gene: -
V gene: TRBV3-1/TRBV3-2
J gene: TRBJ1-5
clone size: -
CDR3 protein: CASSPIPGDNQPQHF
CDR3 DNA: TGTGCCAGCAGCCCCATCCCAGGGGACAATCAGCCCCAGCATTTT

D gene: TRBD1
V gene: TRBV7-2
J gene: TRBJ2-3
clone size: -
CDR3 protein: CASSLSGDRADTQYF
CDR3 DNA: TGTGCCAGCAGCTTATCTGGGGACAGGGCCGATACGCAGTATTTT